Sequencing of this T cell receptor beta chain was carried out in a study of blood T cell repertoires in COVID-19. The germline gives CDR1 SGHAT, CDR2 FQNNGV. The germline V and J ends were trimmed by 1 base and 7 bases, with 14 bases remaining between them. This CDR3 comprises 15 residues. Data came from immunoSEQ multiplex PCR; TCRdb stores just in-frame clones and leaves some out. The repertoire consists of under 200,000 clones, with over 80% occurring once and the leading ten covering 4% to 4.5%. The sample comprised PBMCs or T cells enriched from blood (not recorded which). The J gene is TRBJ1-5, the V gene TRBV11-2; D gene uncertain. The TCR was taken from a woman aged 50 to 60 who had recovered from COVID-19. The CDR3 here is CASSLGSLGLQPQHF. CDR3 coding DNA: TGTGCCAGCAGCTTAGGGTCGTTAGGACTCCAGCCCCAGCATTTT.